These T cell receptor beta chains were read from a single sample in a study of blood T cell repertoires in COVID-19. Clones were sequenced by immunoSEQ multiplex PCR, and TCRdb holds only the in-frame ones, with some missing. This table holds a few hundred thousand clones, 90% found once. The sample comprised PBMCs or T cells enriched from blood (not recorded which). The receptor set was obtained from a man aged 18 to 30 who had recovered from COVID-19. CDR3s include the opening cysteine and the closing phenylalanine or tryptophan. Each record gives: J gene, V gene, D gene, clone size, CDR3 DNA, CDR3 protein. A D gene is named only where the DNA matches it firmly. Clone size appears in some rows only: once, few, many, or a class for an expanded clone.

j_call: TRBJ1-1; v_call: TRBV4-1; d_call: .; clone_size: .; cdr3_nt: TGCGCCAGCAGCCAAGAGACTCGGAACACTGAAGCTTTCTTT; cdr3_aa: CASSQETRNTEAFF
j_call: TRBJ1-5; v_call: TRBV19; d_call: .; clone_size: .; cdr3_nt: TGTGCCAGTAGTATAGAAGGGGGTCTCAATCAGCCCCAGCATTTT; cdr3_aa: CASSIEGGLNQPQHF
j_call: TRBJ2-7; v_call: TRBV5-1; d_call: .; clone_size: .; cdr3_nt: TGCGCCAGCAAGTTGACACTAGCCTACGAGCAGTACTTC; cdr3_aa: CASKLTLAYEQYF
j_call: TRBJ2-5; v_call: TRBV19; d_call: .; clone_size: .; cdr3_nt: TGTGCCAGTAGTATAGCCTGGGACACCTCAGGGACCCAGTACTTC; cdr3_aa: CASSIAWDTSGTQYF
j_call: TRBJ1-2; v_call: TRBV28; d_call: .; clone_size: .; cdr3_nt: TGTGCCAGCAGTTCCCCCCTCCGCAGGGCGTATGGCTACACCTTC; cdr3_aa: CASSSPLRRAYGYTF
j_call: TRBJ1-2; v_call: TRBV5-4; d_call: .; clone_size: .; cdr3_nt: TGTGCCAGCACCGCCATGTGGGCAGGGGACTATGGCTACACCTTC; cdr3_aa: CASTAMWAGDYGYTF
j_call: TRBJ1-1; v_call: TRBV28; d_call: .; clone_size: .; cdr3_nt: TGTGCCAGCAGTTTAGCGGCGGGGTTTGGGATGAACACTGAAGCTTTCTTT; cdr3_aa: CASSLAAGFGMNTEAFF
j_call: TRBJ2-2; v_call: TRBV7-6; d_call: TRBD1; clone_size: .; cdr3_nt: TGTGCCAGCAGCGAATTCGGGACAGGGGGCACCGGGGAGCTGTTTTTT; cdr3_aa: CASSEFGTGGTGELFF
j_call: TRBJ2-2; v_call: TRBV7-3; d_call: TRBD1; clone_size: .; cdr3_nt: TGTGCCAGCACAAACAGGGGACCGAACACCGGGGAGCTGTTTTTT; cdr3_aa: CASTNRGPNTGELFF
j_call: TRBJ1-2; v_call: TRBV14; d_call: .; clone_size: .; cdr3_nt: TGTGCCAGCAGCCAAGATTCCGGGTTGCGCTACACCTTC; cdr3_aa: CASSQDSGLRYTF
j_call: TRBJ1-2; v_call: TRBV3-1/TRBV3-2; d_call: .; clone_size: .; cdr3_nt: TGTGCCAGCAGCCAAGACAGGGCATTCAATGGCTACACCTTC; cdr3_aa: CASSQDRAFNGYTF
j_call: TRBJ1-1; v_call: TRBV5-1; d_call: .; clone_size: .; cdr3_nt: TGCGCCAGCAGCTTGAATCAGGGGTTGAACACTGAAGCTTTCTTT; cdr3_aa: CASSLNQGLNTEAFF
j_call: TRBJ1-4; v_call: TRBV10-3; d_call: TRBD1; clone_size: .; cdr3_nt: TGTGCCATCAGTGAGCCGGGACAGGTCGGCGAAAAACTGTTTTTT; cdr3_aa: CAISEPGQVGEKLFF
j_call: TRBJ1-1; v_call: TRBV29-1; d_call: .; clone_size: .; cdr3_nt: TGCAGCGGAAGACGGGACACGGCTGAAGCTTTCTTT; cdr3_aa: CSGRRDTAEAFF
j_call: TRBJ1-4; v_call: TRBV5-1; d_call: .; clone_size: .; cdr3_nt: TGCGCCAGCAGCGTGACCAACAGTGCAACTAATGAAAAACTGTTTTTT; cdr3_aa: CASSVTNSATNEKLFF
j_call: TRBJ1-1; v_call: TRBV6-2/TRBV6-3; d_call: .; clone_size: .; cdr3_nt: TGTGCCAGCAGCGACCCCCAGGAAGAAGCTTTCTTT; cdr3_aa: CASSDPQEEAFF
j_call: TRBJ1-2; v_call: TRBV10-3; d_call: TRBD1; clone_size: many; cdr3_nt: TGTGCCATCAGTGACCCGGACAGGGGGCTTGGATATGGCTACACCTTC; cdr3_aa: CAISDPDRGLGYGYTF
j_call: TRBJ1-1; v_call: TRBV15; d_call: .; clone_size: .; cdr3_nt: TGTGCCACCACCGGGTTTAGGACTGAAGCTTTCTTT; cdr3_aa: CATTGFRTEAFF